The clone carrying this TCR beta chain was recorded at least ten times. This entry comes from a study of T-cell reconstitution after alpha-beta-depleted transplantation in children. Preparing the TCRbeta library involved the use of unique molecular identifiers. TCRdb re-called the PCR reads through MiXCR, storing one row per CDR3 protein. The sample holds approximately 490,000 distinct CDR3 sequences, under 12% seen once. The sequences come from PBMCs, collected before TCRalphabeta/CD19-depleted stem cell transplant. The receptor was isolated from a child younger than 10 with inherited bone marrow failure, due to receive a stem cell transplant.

CDR3 sequence: CASSPTWTFENIQYF. The CDR3, as DNA: TGTGCCAGCAGTCCGACCTGGACTTTTGAAAACATTCAGTACTTC. This chain connects TRBV27 to TRBJ2-4; a weak D match, TRBD2 (5 bases). Trimming left V 5 bases short and J 5 bases short, with 16 bases between. The germline CDR1 and CDR2 sequences are MNHEY and SMNVEV (reference sequence). The CDR3 sequence is 15 residues long.